The 22 T cell receptor beta chains below come from one sample, sequenced in a study of blood T cell repertoires in COVID-19. The table came from immunoSEQ multiplex PCR; TCRdb's copy has only in-frame clones and leaves some out. The table lists 250,000 or so clones, 84% of them singletons. Specimen: peripheral blood. All receptors derive from a woman in her forties who had recovered from COVID-19.

V is TRBV19 and J is TRBJ1-1; TRBD1 might be the D (6 bases). With 4 bases removed from V and 1 base from J, the gap between germline ends came to 10 bases. This CDR3 is built from 14 residues. Germline loops: CDR1 LNHDA, CDR2 SQIVND (reference sequence). The CDR3 DNA reads as TGTGCCAGTAGTACGAAGACAGGGAACACTGAAGCTTTCTTT. As protein: CASSTKTGNTEAFF.

This chain connects TRBV7-2 to TRBJ2-1, with 12 bases matching TRBD2. V dropped 2 bases and J dropped 7; count of bases not matched to a gene: 3. In germline, CDR1 is SGHTA, CDR2 FQGNSA. The CDR3 has 15 residues. The CDR3 sequence is CASSLSLAGGNEQFF. Written as DNA, the CDR3 is TGTGCCAGCAGCTTAAGTCTAGCGGGGGGGAATGAGCAGTTCTTC.

This chain joins TRBV18 and TRBJ1-4, with D unresolved. The CDR3 is 15 amino acids. Germline V gene data show CDR1 as KGHSH and CDR2 as LQKENI. The germline V and J ends were trimmed by 5 bases and 0 bases, with 10 bases remaining between them. The CDR3 DNA reads TGTGCCAGCTCATCAACAGCCGCAACTAATGAAAAACTGTTTTTT. This gives the protein CASSSTAATNEKLFF.

CDR3 region: CARGGGGARTNSPLHF. CDR3 DNA: TGTGCCCGCGGGGGGGGAGGGGCCCGGACTAATTCACCCCTCCACTTT. V is TRBV28 and J is TRBJ1-6, with TRBD1 as a possible D gene (5 bases). Between the trimmed V and J ends, which lost 11 bases and 6 bases, there was a span of 23 bases. Germline CDR1 MDHEN, CDR2 SYDVKM. The CDR3 loop spans 16 amino acids. The entire variable domain, with the rest obtained from reference TRBV28 and TRBJ1-6, is as follows: DVKVTQSSRYLVKRTGEKVFLECVQDMDHENMFWYRQDPGLGLRLIYFSYDVKMKEKGDIPEGYSVSREKKERFSLILESASTNQTSMYLCARGGGGARTNSPLHFGNGTRLTVT.

The chain couples TRBV25-1 to TRBJ1-1; 7 bases align to TRBD1. V lost 6 bases, J lost 10 bases, and 8 bases stayed unmatched. Germline V gene lookup returns CDR1 MGHDK and CDR2 SYGVNS. The CDR3 length is 12 residues. The chain's CDR3 is CASRGTDGRAFF. In nucleotides, the CDR3 is TGTGCCAGCAGAGGGACAGATGGTCGAGCTTTCTTT.

The chain joins TRBV11-2 to TRBJ2-7, with TRBD2 matching over 10 bases. Germline V gene sequence: CDR1 SGHAT, CDR2 FQNNGV. The ends lost 3 bases at V and 6 bases at J; junction bases unmatched: 5. The length of the CDR3 is 14 residues. CDR3 region: CASSFERGGLEQYF. The DNA for the CDR3 is TGTGCCAGCAGCTTCGAGCGGGGGGGCCTCGAGCAGTACTTC.

The chain links TRBV6-5 to TRBJ2-4, with 9 nucleotides matching TRBD1. This CDR3 is 16 amino acids long. The germline V gene has CDR1 MNHEY and CDR2 SVGAGI. V lost 2 bases, J lost 1 base, and 3 bases stayed unmatched. CDR3 in amino acids: CASSYGQGSAKNIQYF. CDR3 in DNA: TGTGCCAGCAGTTACGGACAGGGGTCGGCCAAAAACATTCAGTACTTC.

The V and J genes are TRBV11-2 and TRBJ2-1, with a possible D match to TRBD1 (6 bases). V shed 1 base and J shed 2 bases, with 15 bases lying between them. CDR1 SGHAT and CDR2 FQNNGV come from the germline V gene. This CDR3 has 17 amino acids. DNA for the CDR3: TGTGCCAGCAGCTTAGGGATTAGGGGGACACCCTACAATGAGCAGTTCTTC. Protein product: CASSLGIRGTPYNEQFF.

The chain couples TRBV28 to TRBJ2-7; D is perhaps TRBD2 (6 bases). The CDR3 contains 16 residues. Trimming removed 3 bases from V and 2 bases from J, with 17 bases in between. Germline assignment: CDR1 MDHEN and CDR2 SYDVKM. CDR3 in amino acids: CASSFPGGYTPYEQYF. DNA of the CDR3: TGTGCCAGCAGTTTCCCCGGAGGGTATACCCCCTACGAGCAGTACTTC.

The J gene is TRBJ2-2, the V gene TRBV9, with 9 bases aligning to TRBD2. Unmatched junction bases numbered 1, after V lost 0 bases and J lost 4 bases. Germline CDR1 and CDR2: SGDLS and YYNGEE. The CDR3 has 15 amino acids. The chain's CDR3 is CASSVGGGGTGELFF. The DNA for the CDR3 is TGTGCCAGCAGCGTAGGCGGGGGGGGCACCGGGGAGCTGTTTTTT. The whole variable domain, remainder taken from reference TRBV9 and TRBJ2-2, is DSGVTQTPKHLITATGQRVTLRCSPRSGDLSVYWYQQSLDQGLQFLIQYYNGEERAKGNILERFSAQQFPDLHSELNLSSLELGDSALYFCASSVGGGGTGELFFGEGSRLTVL.

The J gene is TRBJ2-7, the V gene TRBV25-1, with D tentatively TRBD1 (6 bases). CDR3 length: 12 amino acids. V was shortened by 4 bases and J by 3 bases, with 7 bases between the two germline ends. Germline V gene sequence: CDR1 MGHDK, CDR2 SYGVNS. CDR3 in DNA: TGTGCCAGCAGTGCACAGGGCTACGAGCAGTACTTC. Translating gives CASSAQGYEQYF.

This clone showed up just once. This sequence joins TRBV2 and TRBJ1-2; possibly TRBD1 for D (6 bases). There are 13 residues in the CDR3. V was pared by 6 bases and J by 8 bases, with 16 bases between. CDR1 and CDR2 from the germline V gene are SNHLY and FYNNEI. Here the CDR3 reads CASRDVYQGGYTF. CDR3 bases: TGTGCCAGCAGGGACGTCTACCAGGGGGGCTACACCTTC.

This clone was seen only once. The J gene is TRBJ1-1, the V gene TRBV7-2; D might be TRBD1 (6 bases). Germline V gives CDR1 SGHTA, CDR2 FQGNSA. Trimming cost V 5 bases and J 6 bases, with 25 bases left between them. The CDR3 is 17 residues long. CDR3 sequence: CASSTRGRGASVAEAFF. The CDR3, as DNA: TGTGCCAGCAGCACCCGGGGGAGGGGGGCGAGCGTGGCTGAAGCTTTCTTT.

The chain combines TRBV7-6 with TRBJ2-2; TRBD2 might be the D (6 bases). Germline-derived CDR1 and CDR2 are SGHVS and FNYEAQ. V was trimmed by 6 bases and J by 5 bases, leaving 16 bases between them. The CDR3 contains 15 residues. This CDR3 reads CASRSTSEGTGELFF. In DNA, the CDR3 is TGTGCCAGCAGGTCGACTAGTGAGGGTACCGGGGAGCTGTTTTTT.

The chain employs TRBV6-1 and TRBJ1-6; weak D call: TRBD1 (6 bases). V was trimmed by 3 bases and J by 8 bases, leaving 14 bases between them. The CDR3 has 15 residues. Germline V lookup: CDR1 MNHNS, CDR2 SASEGT. The CDR3 DNA sequence: TGTGCCAGCAGTGAGGACAGCGCGATTGATTCACCCCTCCACTTT. Translation: CASSEDSAIDSPLHF.

The genes are TRBV7-2 and TRBJ1-6, with D perhaps TRBD1 (6 bases). The CDR3 sequence is 16 residues long. Trimming removed 4 bases from V and 10 bases from J, with 20 bases in between. Germline V CDR1 and CDR2: SGHTA, FQGNSA. The CDR3 sequence: CASSYFGGAEPSPLHF. CDR3 nucleotide sequence: TGTGCCAGCAGCTATTTTGGGGGCGCAGAACCCTCACCCCTCCACTTT.

The chain uses TRBV3-1 (or the pseudogene TRBV3-2) and TRBJ2-7; 10 bases are a match to TRBD2. Per the germline V gene, CDR1 is LGHDT and CDR2 is YNNKEL (reference sequence). This CDR3 is built from 15 residues. V lost 5 bases to trimming and J lost 5 bases; unmatched junction nucleotides: 9. CDR3 nucleotide sequence: TGTGCCAGCAGCTCTAGCGGGGGTGCGCATGACGAGCAGTACTTC. This encodes CASSSSGGAHDEQYF.

The J gene is TRBJ2-7, the V gene TRBV12-3 or TRBV12-4; D could derive from TRBD1 or TRBD2 (6 bases each). This CDR3 region has 12 residues. Trimming took off 6 bases at V and 6 bases at J, with 12 bases between the two ends. The DNA of the CDR3 is TGTGCCAGCAGCTTACAGGGAGGCGAGCAGTACTTC. This encodes CASSLQGGEQYF.

V is TRBV23-1 and J is TRBJ2-7; D is unresolved. TRBV23-1 is treated as an ORF (open reading frame) with a function not yet certain. This CDR3 spans 12 amino acids. Trimming removed 4 bases from V and 7 bases from J, with 11 bases in between. The CDR3, as DNA: TGCGCCAGCAGTCCCCGGTCCGGGGAGCAGTACTTC. Protein product: CASSPRSGEQYF.

CDR3 nucleotides: TGTGCCAGCTCACCAAGCCCCACCTACGAGCAGTACTTC. Protein product: CASSPSPTYEQYF. This sequence joins TRBV18 and TRBJ2-7; D gene unclear. Trimming stripped 2 bases from V and 2 bases from J, with 7 bases between. Germline V gives CDR1 KGHSH, CDR2 LQKENI. The CDR3 is 13 amino acids.

In regard to this clone: Other DNA sequences in the same sample also yield this CDR3. The chain employs TRBV5-1 and TRBJ1-5, with a tentative D call TRBD1 (6 bases). CDR3 length: 14 amino acids. The V gene's germline CDR1 is SGHRS and CDR2 YFSETQ. Trimming shortened V by 0 bases and J by 7 bases, and 11 bases separated the two germline ends. The CDR3 DNA sequence: TGCGCCAGCAGCTTGGGGACAGAGGGACAGCCCCAGCATTTT. It codes for CASSLGTEGQPQHF.

The V gene is TRBV3-1 (or the pseudogene TRBV3-2), the J gene TRBJ2-7; 10 bases map to TRBD1. CDR3 length: 13 residues. V shed 7 bases and J 6 bases; nucleotides not matched to a gene: 6. Germline V gene lookup returns CDR1 LGHDT and CDR2 YNNKEL (reference sequence). The DNA of the CDR3 is TGTGCCAGCAAGGGGGACAGGGGTCCCGAGCAGTACTTC. This gives the protein CASKGDRGPEQYF.